This T cell receptor (beta chain) was documented in a study of memory CD4+ T cells and cytomegalovirus serostatus (dated 2019 in TCRdb). In the study overall: A total of roughly 35 healthy Belgian adults, of whom 9 were CMV seropositive and about 25 were CMV seronegative, were included in the cohort. To replicate a published TCR-based CMV serostatus classifier, the study sequenced CD4+ memory TCRbeta repertoires from a Belgian cohort whose cytomegalovirus serostatus was known.

V lost 5 bases and J lost 5 bases; the stretch between them is 21 bases long. CDR1 and CDR2 are drawn from the germline V gene: SGHNT, YENEEA. Inclusive of the bounding cysteine and phenylalanine, the CDR3 is 16 residues long. Here the CDR3 DNA is all that survives: 48 bases in frame from base 1. A FACSAria II was used to sort memory CD4+ T cells, defined as single viable CD3+CD4+CD8-CD45RO+ cells. CMV serostatus was determined with a Roche Elecsys assay detecting serum IgG against CMV pp150, pp28, p38 and p52. After thawing, total CD4+ T cells were enriched by positive selection with CD4 magnetic microbeads. The samples came from a separate study whose specific focus was interrogating the CD4+ T cell memory repertoire. Peripheral blood mononuclear cells were isolated and cryopreserved following standard operating procedures; serum was stored at -80 °C. Staining used CD3-PerCP (BW264/56), CD4-APC (RPA-T4), CD45RO-PE (UCHT1) and CD8-Pacific Orange (3B5) antibodies, with Sytox blue excluding non-viable cells.

Overall study results and their limits: The original-framework classifier achieved a median bootstrapped AUC of almost 0.97 with a 95% CI of 0.76-1.00 on the Belgian cohort. Only CD4+CD45RO+ memory cells were sequenced, unlike the original study, which covered naive and memory CD4+ and CD8+ populations. Of around 160 previously reported CMV-associated TCRbeta sequences, over 65 appeared in the CD4+ memory repertoires, each in one to five individuals. For CMV serostatus prediction, a median bootstrapped AUC of about 0.96 was reached with the original framework, and a median bootstrapped AUC of approximately 0.89 was reached with a US-trained random forest. Results were interpreted as suggesting that the CMV-associated TCR signature is largely present in the CD4+ memory repertoire.

The Quick-DNA Microprep Kit was used to extract genomic DNA from the sorted cells. TCRbeta DNA was amplified with the immunoSEQ hsTCRbeta kit following the manufacturer's protocol. TCRbeta libraries were sequenced on an Illumina MiSeq instrument. The study's own analysis went as follows. Removing out-of-frame sequences left roughly 2.4 million distinct TCRbeta sequences, an average of around 67,000 per individual. Two values were used to score each individual: the count of some 150 previously reported CMV-associated TCRbeta sequences and the total count of productive distinct TCRbeta sequences. A beta-binomial model was reimplemented in Python, and scikit-learn random forests with default parameters were trained on data from the US cohort. Classifier performance on the Belgian cohort was summarized as median AUC with percentile confidence intervals over 10,000 bootstrap iterations. TCRdb stores this immuneACCESS table with in-frame sequences only. Part of the clones is absent; in the studies checked, under half of the shortfall reflects unresolved V genes, and no reason is known for the rest. V and J calls and clone size are given by that table; D and trimming were obtained from the DNA. In this sample the table shows over 25,000 clones, 70% to 80% of which occur a single time. The top ten hold roughly 0.98% of the sample.

Details on this clone: No cognate antigen has been identified for it. No base qualities exist here, and no much larger clone lies one base off it.

Input material: memory CD4+ T cells from blood. This chain is built from TRBV11-3 and TRBJ1-1; TRBD1 is a weak D gene call, 5 bases matching. The sequence was collected from an adult in good health and CMV-seronegative. DNA sequence: TGTGCCAGCAGCGCCACAAGTCCGGGGTGGGGGACTGAAGCTTTCTTT. Translated, this gives CASSATSPGWGTEAFF.